This T cell receptor beta chain stems from a study of shared clonotypes between healthy human individuals. The method was immunoSEQ multiplex PCR; TCRdb's version includes in-frame clones alone and lacks a portion of them. The profile shows 1.5 million to 2.5 million clones, about 95% of them singletons. Terminally differentiated effector memory CD45RA+ cells were excluded by CCR7 positive selection of CD45RO-negative cells. The source of this sequence is a man between 18 and 29 years old in good health. Sequenced: naive CD8+ T cells sorted from blood.

The CDR3 DNA reads TGTGCCAGCAGCCTACAGGAGCCACAAGAGACCCAGTACTTC. It yields the protein CASSLQEPQETQYF. The chain has TRBV7-9 and TRBJ2-5; a weak D match, TRBD1 (5 bases). V lost 5 bases and J 2 bases, leaving 12 bases between the germline ends. CDR1 SEHNR and CDR2 FQNEAQ come from the germline V gene (reference sequence). The CDR3 covers 14 residues.